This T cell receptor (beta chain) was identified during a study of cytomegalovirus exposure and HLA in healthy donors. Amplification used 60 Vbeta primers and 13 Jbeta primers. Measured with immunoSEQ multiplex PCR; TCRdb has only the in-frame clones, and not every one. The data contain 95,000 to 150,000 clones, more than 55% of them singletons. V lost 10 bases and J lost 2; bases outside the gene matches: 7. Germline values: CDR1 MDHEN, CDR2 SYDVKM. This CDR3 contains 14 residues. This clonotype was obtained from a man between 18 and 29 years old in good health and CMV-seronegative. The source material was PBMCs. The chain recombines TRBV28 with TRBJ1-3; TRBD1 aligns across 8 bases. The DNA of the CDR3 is TGTGCCACACACTCACAGGGGGCTGGAAACACCATATATTTT. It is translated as CATHSQGAGNTIYF.